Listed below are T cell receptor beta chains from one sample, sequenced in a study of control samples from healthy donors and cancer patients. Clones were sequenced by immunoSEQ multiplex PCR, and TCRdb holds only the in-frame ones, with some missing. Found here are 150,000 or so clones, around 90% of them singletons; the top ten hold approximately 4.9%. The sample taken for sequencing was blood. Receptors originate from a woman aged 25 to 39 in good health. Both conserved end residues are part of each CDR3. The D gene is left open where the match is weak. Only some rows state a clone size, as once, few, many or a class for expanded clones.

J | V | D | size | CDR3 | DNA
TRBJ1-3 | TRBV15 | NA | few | CATSRDYSGNTIYF | TGTGCCACCAGCAGAGATTACTCTGGAAACACCATATATTTT
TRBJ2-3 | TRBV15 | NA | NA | CATSRDPDTQYF | TGTGCCACTTCCCGGGATCCAGATACGCAGTATTTT
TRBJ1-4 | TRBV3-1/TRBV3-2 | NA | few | CASSSGQGNEKLFF | TGTGCCAGCTCCAGCGGGCAGGGCAATGAAAAACTGTTTTTT
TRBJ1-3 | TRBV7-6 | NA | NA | CASSANTGFSGNTIYF | TGTGCCAGCAGCGCCAACACAGGGTTCTCTGGAAACACCATATATTTT
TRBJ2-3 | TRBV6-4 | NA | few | CASSPHGAGISTDTQYF | TGTGCCAGCAGTCCCCACGGAGCGGGTATTAGCACAGATACGCAGTATTTT
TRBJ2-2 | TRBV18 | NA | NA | CASSPPLNTGELFF | TGTGCCAGCTCACCACCGCTGAACACCGGGGAGCTGTTTTTT
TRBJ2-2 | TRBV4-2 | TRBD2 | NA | CASSQAGTSGNTGELFF | TGTGCCAGCAGCCAGGCCGGGACTAGCGGAAACACCGGGGAGCTGTTTTTT
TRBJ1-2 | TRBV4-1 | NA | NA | CASSQDPGNYGYTF | TGCGCCAGCAGCCAAGATCCAGGCAACTATGGCTACACCTTC
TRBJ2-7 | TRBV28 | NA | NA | CASSETDSHYEQYF | TGTGCCAGCAGCGAAACAGACAGCCACTACGAGCAGTACTTC
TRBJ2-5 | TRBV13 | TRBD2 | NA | CASSGSGTSGRAGQETQYF | TGTGCCAGCAGCGGTAGTGGGACTAGCGGGAGGGCCGGGCAAGAGACCCAGTACTTC
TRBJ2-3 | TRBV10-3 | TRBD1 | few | CAISRTGASTDTQYF | TGTGCCATCAGCCGGACAGGGGCGAGCACAGATACGCAGTATTTT
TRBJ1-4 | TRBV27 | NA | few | CASSQKTFGGTNEKLFF | TGTGCCAGCAGCCAAAAAACCTTTGGGGGAACTAATGAAAAACTGTTTTTT
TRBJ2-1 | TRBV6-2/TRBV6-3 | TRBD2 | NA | CASSYSTVAGGQNEQFF | TGTGCCAGCAGTTACTCCACCGTGGCGGGGGGGCAGAATGAGCAGTTCTTC
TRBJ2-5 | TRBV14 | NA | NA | CASSQDSRLVEETQYF | TGTGCCAGCAGCCAAGATTCCAGGTTGGTGGAGGAGACCCAGTACTTC
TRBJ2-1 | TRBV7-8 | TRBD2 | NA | CASSLRPTSGFYNEQFF | TGTGCCAGCAGCTTAAGGCCGACTAGCGGATTCTACAATGAGCAGTTCTTC
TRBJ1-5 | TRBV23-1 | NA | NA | CASSQKQSGEFTYSNQPQHF | TGCGCCAGCAGTCAGAAACAATCAGGGGAATTCACTTATAGCAATCAGCCCCAGCATTTT
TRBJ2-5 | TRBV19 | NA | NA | CASSIGQGAETQYF | TGTGCCAGTAGTATCGGCCAGGGTGCAGAGACCCAGTACTTC
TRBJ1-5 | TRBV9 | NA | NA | CASSVSPSENQPQHF | TGTGCCAGCAGCGTTTCCCCGAGCGAAAATCAGCCCCAGCATTTT
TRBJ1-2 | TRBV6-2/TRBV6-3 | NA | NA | CASSQSGQFGYTF | TGTGCCAGCAGTCAATCGGGACAATTTGGCTACACCTTC
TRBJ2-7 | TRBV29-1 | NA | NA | CSVVWSYEQYF | TGCAGCGTTGTCTGGAGCTACGAGCAGTACTTC
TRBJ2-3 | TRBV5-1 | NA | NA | CASSLAAKPTDTQYF | TGCGCCAGCAGCTTGGCGGCGAAACCCACAGATACGCAGTATTTT
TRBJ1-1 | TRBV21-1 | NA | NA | CASSNSQGVGPAFF | TGTGCCAGCAGCAATAGCCAGGGGGTAGGTCCGGCTTTCTTT
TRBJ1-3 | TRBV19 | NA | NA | CASRVTGFSGNTIYF | TGTGCCAGTAGGGTTACAGGGTTCTCTGGAAACACCATATATTTT
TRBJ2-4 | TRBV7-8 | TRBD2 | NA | CASSLGLAGGGNIQYF | TGTGCCAGCAGCTTAGGACTAGCGGGAGGGGGAAACATTCAGTACTTC
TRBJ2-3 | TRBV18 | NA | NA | CASSPGPGEDTQYF | TGTGCCAGCTCACCGGGGCCCGGGGAAGATACGCAGTATTTT
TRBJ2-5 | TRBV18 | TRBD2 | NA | CASSPIAGAFQETQYF | TGTGCCAGCTCACCTATAGCGGGAGCGTTCCAAGAGACCCAGTACTTC
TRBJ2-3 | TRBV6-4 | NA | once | CASRRGVGDTQYF | TGTGCCAGCAGACGGGGAGTGGGAGATACGCAGTATTTT
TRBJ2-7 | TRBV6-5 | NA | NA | CASSPYYSGEQYF | TGTGCCAGCAGCCCCTATTACAGTGGCGAGCAGTACTTC
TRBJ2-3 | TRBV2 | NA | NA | CASSPGTGSTDTQYF | TGTGCCAGCAGTCCGGGAACCGGATCCACAGATACGCAGTATTTT
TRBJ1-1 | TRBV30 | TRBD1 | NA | CACTRTGEAFF | TGTGCCTGTACTCGGACAGGGGAAGCTTTCTTT
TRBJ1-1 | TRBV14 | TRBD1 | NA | CASSQRTRAGGLNTEAFF | TGTGCCAGCAGCCAGCGGACTCGGGCAGGGGGCTTGAACACTGAAGCTTTCTTT
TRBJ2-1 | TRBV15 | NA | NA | CATSLQVAGLGNEQFF | TGTGCCACCAGCCTTCAAGTGGCGGGGCTAGGCAATGAGCAGTTCTTC
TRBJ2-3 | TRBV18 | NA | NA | CASSPIIADTQYF | TGTGCCAGCTCACCAATTATCGCAGATACGCAGTATTTT
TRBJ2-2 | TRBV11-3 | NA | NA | CASSLSPTNTGELFF | TGTGCCAGCAGCTTATCGCCCACGAACACCGGGGAGCTGTTTTTT
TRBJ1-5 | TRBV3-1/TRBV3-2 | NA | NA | CASSQGGYQPQHF | TGTGCCAGCAGCCAAGGGGGTTATCAGCCCCAGCATTTT